The next 24 T cell receptor beta chains were all read from a single sample in a study of T-cell memory formation after mild COVID-19. TCRdb re-analysed the 5' RACE reads in MiXCR, keeping a single row per CDR3 protein. The table records roughly 110,000 distinct CDR3 sequences, over 15% of them present only once. The sequencing input was PBMCs or a T cell subset sorted from them (not recorded which). These receptors all come from an adult woman who had mild COVID-19 (a few samples of this study predate the infection). Cell type and time point are not known.

The chain has TRBV5-1 and TRBJ1-3; TRBD1 agrees at 10 bases. This CDR3 region has 17 residues. The trim removed 4 bases at V and 4 bases at J, leaving 11 bases unmatched. CDR1 is SGHRS and CDR2 is YFSETQ in the germline V gene. DNA of the CDR3: TGCGCCAGCAGCGACCGGACAGGGGGACGCCAAGGAAACACCATATATTTT. Translated: CASSDRTGGRQGNTIYF.

This rearrangement joins TRBV7-9 to TRBJ2-3; 9 bases fit TRBD1. The length of the CDR3 is 15 residues. After removal of 5 bases from V and 3 bases from J, the junction contained 6 bases not matched to a gene. Germline CDR1 SEHNR, CDR2 FQNEAQ (reference sequence). In DNA form, the CDR3 reads TGTGCCAGCAGCGCCCGAGACAGGGGGACAGATACGCAGTATTTT. It yields the protein CASSARDRGTDTQYF. Full variable domain (missing parts from reference TRBV7-9 and TRBJ2-3): DTGVSQNPRHKITKRGQNVTFRCDPISEHNRLYWYRQTLGQGPEFLTYFQNEAQLEKSRLLSDRFSAERPKGSFSTLEIQRTEQGDSAMYLCASSARDRGTDTQYFGPGTRLTVL.

There are many counts of this clonotype. The rearrangement links TRBV9 to TRBJ1-1; a weak D match, TRBD1 (5 bases). The CDR3 is 16 residues long. Germline V gives CDR1 SGDLS, CDR2 YYNGEE. The V end lost 0 bases, the J end lost 3 bases, and 15 bases lay between the germline ends. The CDR3 loop reads CASSVDGTPGDTEAFF. Written as DNA, the CDR3 is TGTGCCAGCAGCGTAGATGGGACCCCAGGAGACACTGAAGCTTTCTTT.

This clonotype showed up just a few times. V is TRBV5-8 and J is TRBJ1-1; D gene unclear. Germline V lookup: CDR1 SGHTS, CDR2 YDEGEE. This CDR3 is 12 amino acids long. Trimming cost V 2 bases and J 6 bases, with 8 bases left between them. The CDR3 loop is CASSFETPEAFF. The CDR3 DNA follows: TGTGCCAGCAGCTTCGAGACACCTGAAGCTTTCTTT.

This clonotype was picked up a small number of times. The chain joins TRBV7-9 to TRBJ1-2, with 8 positions matching TRBD1. The germline gives CDR1 SEHNR, CDR2 FQNEAQ (reference sequence). This CDR3 contains 14 residues. V shed 5 bases, J shed 8 bases, and the junction held 10 bases outside the gene matches. Here the CDR3 DNA reads TGTGCCAGCAGCCTGGGGGACAGGCATTTGGGCTACACCTTC. It specifies CASSLGDRHLGYTF.

The chain uses TRBV9 and TRBJ2-1, with a weak D call TRBD1 (5 bases). Looked up from germline, CDR1 is SGDLS and CDR2 is YYNGEE. The CDR3 runs to 17 residues. Trimming left V 0 bases short and J 0 bases short, with 13 bases between. The CDR3 region has the DNA TGTGCCAGCAGCGTAGAGCCAGGGCCTATCTCCTACAATGAGCAGTTCTTC. Protein product: CASSVEPGPISYNEQFF.

This clonotype was observed a handful of times. This chain links TRBV7-2 with TRBJ2-7; TRBD2 agrees at 8 bases. The germline gives CDR1 SGHTA, CDR2 FQGNSA. Germline trimming cut 5 bases from V and 2 bases from J; bases unmatched to any gene: 8. The CDR3 totals 15 residues. CDR3 coding DNA: TGTGCCAGCAGCCAAGGGCCGGGACTAGCCTACGAGCAGTACTTC. Amino acid sequence: CASSQGPGLAYEQYF.

The CDR3 nucleotides read TGTGCCAGCAGTTATCGACCATCGGGGGTCACCGGGGAGCTGTTTTTT. Encoded protein: CASSYRPSGVTGELFF. This chain links TRBV28 with TRBJ2-2, with D possibly being TRBD2 (6 bases). Germline V lookup: CDR1 MDHEN, CDR2 SYDVKM. Trimming removed 4 bases at V and 4 bases at J, with 16 bases between. The CDR3 length is 16 residues.

In this sample, this clonotype turned up a few times. V usage is TRBV20-1 and J usage is TRBJ1-1; D unclear. The CDR3 totals 11 residues. Germline lookup yields CDR1 DFQATT and CDR2 SNEGSKA (reference sequence). The V end was cut by 0 bases, the J end by 7 bases, with 6 bases between. The CDR3 protein is CSARDSYEAFF. In DNA, the CDR3 is TGCAGTGCTAGAGATTCTTATGAAGCTTTCTTT.

This clonotype has a handful of counts. This chain links TRBV29-1 with TRBJ2-7, with 12 bases matching TRBD2. The CDR3 sequence is 16 residues long. Germline V gene sequence: CDR1 SQVTM, CDR2 ANQGSEA. With V trimmed by 0 bases and J by 0 bases, 3 bases remained unmatched. The CDR3 bases are TGCAGCGTTGAAGATACTAGCGGGGGGAGCTCCTACGAGCAGTACTTC. It yields the protein CSVEDTSGGSSYEQYF.

This chain uses TRBV7-6 with TRBJ2-5; D is unresolved. Trimming removed 5 bases from V and 2 bases from J, with 15 bases in between. Germline CDR1 SGHVS, CDR2 FNYEAQ. The CDR3 is made up of 15 amino acids. The CDR3 DNA is TGTGCCAGCAGCCCTGCCCCGTCCCCTCAAGAGACCCAGTACTTC. It yields the protein CASSPAPSPQETQYF.

The chain links TRBV5-6 to TRBJ1-2; 7 nucleotides agree with TRBD1. This CDR3 contains 16 residues. Germline values: CDR1 SGHDT, CDR2 YYEEEE. With 1 base clipped from V and 4 bases from J, the junction kept 10 bases outside the gene matches. CDR3 nucleotide sequence: TGTGCCAGCAGCTTGATCCCCGACAGGGTTACCTATGGCTACACCTTC. Translation: CASSLIPDRVTYGYTF. The variable domain in full, with the rest retrieved from reference TRBV5-6 and TRBJ1-2, is DAGVTQSPTHLIKTRGQQVTLRCSPKSGHDTVSWYQQALGQGPQFIFQYYEEEERQRGNFPDRFSGHQFPNYSSELNVNALLLGDSALYLCASSLIPDRVTYGYTFGSGTRLTVV.

The rearrangement joins TRBV20-1 to TRBJ2-7; D ambiguous. The ends were cut back, 6 bases at V and 3 bases at J, with 12 bases in the middle. Germline V CDR1 and CDR2: DFQATT, SNEGSKA (reference sequence). This CDR3 has 12 amino acids. Here the CDR3 reads CSAKDALYEQYF. CDR3 nucleotide sequence: TGCAGTGCCAAGGACGCTCTCTACGAGCAGTACTTC.

The genes are TRBV10-2 and TRBJ2-7; D call uncertain. There are 12 residues in the CDR3. CDR1 is WSHSY, CDR2 SAAADI, per germline. V dropped 0 bases and J dropped 4 bases, with 4 bases sitting between them. CDR3 region: CASSESEYEQYF. In DNA, the CDR3 is TGCGCCAGCAGTGAGTCGGAATACGAGCAGTACTTC.

The rearrangement joins TRBV7-9 to TRBJ2-1; D is perhaps TRBD2 (6 bases). The CDR3 spans 15 residues. In germline, CDR1 is SEHNR, CDR2 FQNEAQ (reference sequence). Trimming removed 6 bases at V and 10 bases at J, with 22 bases between. The CDR3 protein is CASRAGGLLPGEQFF. CDR3 in DNA: TGTGCCAGCAGGGCTGGGGGACTTCTACCGGGGGAGCAGTTCTTC.

This chain links TRBV15 with TRBJ2-1; unclear D gene. CDR3 size: 14 residues. V dropped 1 base and J dropped 9 bases, with 13 bases sitting between them. In germline, CDR1 is LNHNV, CDR2 YYDKDF (reference sequence). This CDR3 reads CATSRARQVTEQFF. CDR3 nucleotide sequence: TGTGCCACCAGCAGAGCGAGGCAGGTTACTGAGCAGTTCTTC.

In its sample, this clonotype was seen a few times. The chain joins TRBV12-3 or TRBV12-4 to TRBJ2-5, with 9 positions matching TRBD1. V shed 7 bases and J 5 bases; nucleotides not matched to a gene: 5. The CDR3 covers 13 residues. The CDR3, as DNA: TGTGCCAGCACCGACAGGGGGACGGAGACCCAGTACTTC. Its protein product is CASTDRGTETQYF.

This chain connects TRBV7-9 to TRBJ1-1; D not resolved. Trimming took 2 bases from V and 11 from J, leaving 12 bases between them. The CDR3 runs 12 residues. Germline assignment: CDR1 SEHNR and CDR2 FQNEAQ (reference sequence). Written as DNA, the CDR3 is TGTGCCAGCAGCTTAAGCAGTTTTGTCGCTTTCTTT. This sequence encodes CASSLSSFVAFF.

V usage is TRBV2 and J usage is TRBJ2-7, with TRBD1 identical over 9 bases. The CDR3 runs 13 residues. V was clipped by 11 bases and J by 1 base; unmatched bases: 6. Germline loops: CDR1 SNHLY, CDR2 FYNNEI. CDR3 DNA: TGTGCCCAGATACAGGGGGCTTCCTACGAGCAGTACTTC. Translation: CAQIQGASYEQYF. Full variable domain (remainder filled in from reference TRBV2 and TRBJ2-7): EPEVTQTPSHQVTQMGQEVILRCVPISNHLYFYWYRQILGQKVEFLVSFYNNEISEKSEIFDDQFSVERPDGSNFTLKIRSTKLEDSAMYFCAQIQGASYEQYFGPGTRLTVT.

This chain uses TRBV7-6 with TRBJ2-1, with 8 bases lining up with TRBD2. The ends lost 5 bases at V and 5 bases at J; junction bases unmatched: 11. This CDR3 contains 16 residues. In germline, CDR1 is SGHVS, CDR2 FNYEAQ. The CDR3 loop reads CASSHYREGPHNEQFF. The DNA for the CDR3 is TGTGCCAGCAGCCATTACCGGGAGGGCCCCCACAATGAGCAGTTCTTC.

The V and J genes are TRBV19 and TRBJ2-2, with TRBD1 identical over 7 bases. The germline CDR1 and CDR2 sequences are LNHDA and SQIVND (reference sequence). CDR3 length equals 17 residues. The J segment lost 0 bases and the V segment lost 5 bases, leaving 9 bases of the junction unmatched. The CDR3 nucleotides are TGTGCCAGTAGTTTAGGGGACAGCGAACCGAACACCGGGGAGCTGTTTTTT. Its translation is CASSLGDSEPNTGELFF. Full variable domain (rest looked up from reference TRBV19 and TRBJ2-2): DGGITQSPKYLFRKEGQNVTLSCEQNLNHDAMYWYRQDPGQGLRLIYYSQIVNDFQKGDIAEGYSVSREKKESFPLTVTSAQKNPTAFYLCASSLGDSEPNTGELFFGEGSRLTVL.

This clonotype has only a few counts. The V call is TRBV4-1, the J call TRBJ1-1, with D unresolved. The CDR3 runs 13 residues. The germline V gene has CDR1 MGHRA and CDR2 YSYEKL. V was shortened by 0 bases and J by 4 bases, with 6 bases between the two germline ends. CDR3 DNA: TGCGCCAGCAGCCAAGATTCGACCACTGAAGCTTTCTTT. As protein: CASSQDSTTEAFF.

V and J are TRBV5-1 and TRBJ2-7, with TRBD1 identical over 7 bases. The CDR3 contains 17 residues. Germline CDR1 and CDR2: SGHRS and YFSETQ. J lost 5 bases, V lost 2 bases, and 16 bases had no gene match. The CDR3: CASSLTPPDRVINEQYF. Here the CDR3 DNA reads TGCGCCAGCAGCTTAACCCCTCCCGACAGGGTGATCAACGAGCAGTACTTC. Full variable domain (outside the CDR3, taken from reference TRBV5-1 and TRBJ2-7): KAGVTQTPRYLIKTRGQQVTLSCSPISGHRSVSWYQQTPGQGLQFLFEYFSETQRNKGNFPGRFSGRQFSNSRSEMNVSTLELGDSALYLCASSLTPPDRVINEQYFGPGTRLTVT.

This chain uses TRBV7-9 with TRBJ2-1; D not certain. Between the trimmed V and J ends, which lost 4 bases and 11 bases, there was a span of 12 bases. This CDR3 is built from 12 residues. The germline CDR1 and CDR2 sequences are SEHNR and FQNEAQ (reference sequence). The CDR3 loop is CASSSPWDQQFF. The CDR3 DNA sequence: TGTGCCAGCAGCTCACCTTGGGATCAGCAGTTCTTC. Based on the CDR3 plus reference TRBV7-9 and TRBJ2-1, the full variable domain is DTGVSQNPRHKITKRGQNVTFRCDPISEHNRLYWYRQTLGQGPEFLTYFQNEAQLEKSRLLSDRFSAERPKGSFSTLEIQRTEQGDSAMYLCASSSPWDQQFFGPGTRLTVL.